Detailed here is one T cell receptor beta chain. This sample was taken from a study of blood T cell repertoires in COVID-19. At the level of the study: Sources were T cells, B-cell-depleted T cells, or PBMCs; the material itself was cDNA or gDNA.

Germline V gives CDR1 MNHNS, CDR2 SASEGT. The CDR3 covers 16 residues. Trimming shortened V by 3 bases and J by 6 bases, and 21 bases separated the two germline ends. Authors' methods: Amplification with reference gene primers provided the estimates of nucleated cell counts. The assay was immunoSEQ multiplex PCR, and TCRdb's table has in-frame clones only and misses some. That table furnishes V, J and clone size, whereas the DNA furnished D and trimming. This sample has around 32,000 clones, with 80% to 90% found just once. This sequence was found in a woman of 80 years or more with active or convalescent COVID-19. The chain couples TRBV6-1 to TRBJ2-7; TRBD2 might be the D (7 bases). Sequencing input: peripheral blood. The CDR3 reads CASSELQGLKRFEQYF. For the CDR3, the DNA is TGTGCCAGCAGTGAGTTACAGGGACTAAAACGATTCGAGCAGTACTTC.